Detailed here is one T cell receptor (beta chain). The sample belongs to a study of blood T cell repertoires in COVID-19. Here immunoSEQ multiplex PCR was the method, and the copy in TCRdb shows in-frame clones only, minus some. This table has roughly 170,000 clones, more than 75% appearing once. Germline CDR1 and CDR2: MNHEY and SVGAGI. This CDR3 spans 14 amino acids. V was pared by 6 bases and J by 5 bases, with 11 bases between. Sequenced material: peripheral blood. V and J are TRBV6-5 and TRBJ1-6; D gene uncertain. This receptor was obtained from a woman in her fifties or sixties with COVID-19, enrolled during active disease. The CDR3 nucleotides are TGTGCCAGCAGGCACCAGGAGGATAATTCACCCCTCCACTTT. Protein product: CASRHQEDNSPLHF.